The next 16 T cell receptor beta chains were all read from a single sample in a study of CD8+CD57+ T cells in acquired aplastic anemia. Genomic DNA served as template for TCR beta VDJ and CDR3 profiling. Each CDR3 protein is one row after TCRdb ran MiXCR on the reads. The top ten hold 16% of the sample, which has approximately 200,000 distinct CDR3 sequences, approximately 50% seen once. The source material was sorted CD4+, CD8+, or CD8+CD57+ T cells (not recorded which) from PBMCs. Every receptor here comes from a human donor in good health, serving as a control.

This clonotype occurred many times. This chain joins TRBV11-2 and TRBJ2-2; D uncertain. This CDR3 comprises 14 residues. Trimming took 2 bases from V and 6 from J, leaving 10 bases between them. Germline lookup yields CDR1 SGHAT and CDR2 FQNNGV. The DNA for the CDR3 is TGTGCCAGCAGCTTAATTGGTAACCCCGGGGAGCTGTTTTTT. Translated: CASSLIGNPGELFF.

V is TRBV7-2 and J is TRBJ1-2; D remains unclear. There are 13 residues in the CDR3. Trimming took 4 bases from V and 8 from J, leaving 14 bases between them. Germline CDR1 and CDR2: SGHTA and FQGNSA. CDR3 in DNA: TGTGCCAGCAGCTCCCTGGGCGGGAACGGCTACACCTTC. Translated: CASSSLGGNGYTF.

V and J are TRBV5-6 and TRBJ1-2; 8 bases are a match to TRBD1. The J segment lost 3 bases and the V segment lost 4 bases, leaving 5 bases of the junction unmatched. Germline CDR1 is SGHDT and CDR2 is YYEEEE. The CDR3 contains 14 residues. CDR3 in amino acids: CASSPTDRDYGYTF. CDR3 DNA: TGTGCCAGCAGCCCGACGGACAGGGACTATGGCTACACCTTC.

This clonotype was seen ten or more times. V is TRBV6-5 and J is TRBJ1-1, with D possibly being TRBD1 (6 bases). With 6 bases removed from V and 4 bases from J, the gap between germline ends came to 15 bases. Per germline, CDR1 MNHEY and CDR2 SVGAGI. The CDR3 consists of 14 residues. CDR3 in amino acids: CASSTQGRGTEAFF. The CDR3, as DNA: TGTGCCAGCAGCACCCAGGGCAGGGGCACTGAAGCTTTCTTT.

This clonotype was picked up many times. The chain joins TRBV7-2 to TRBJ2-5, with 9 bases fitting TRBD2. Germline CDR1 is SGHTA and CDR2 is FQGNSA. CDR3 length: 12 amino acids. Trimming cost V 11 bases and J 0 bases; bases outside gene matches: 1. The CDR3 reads CAAGGNQETQYF. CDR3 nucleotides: TGTGCCGCGGGGGGGAACCAAGAGACCCAGTACTTC. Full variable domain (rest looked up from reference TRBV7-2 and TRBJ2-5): GAGVSQSPSNKVTEKGKDVELRCDPISGHTALYWYRQSLGQGLEFLIYFQGNSAPDKSGLPSDRFSAERTGGSVSTLTIQRTQQEDSAVYLCAAGGNQETQYFGPGTRLLVL.

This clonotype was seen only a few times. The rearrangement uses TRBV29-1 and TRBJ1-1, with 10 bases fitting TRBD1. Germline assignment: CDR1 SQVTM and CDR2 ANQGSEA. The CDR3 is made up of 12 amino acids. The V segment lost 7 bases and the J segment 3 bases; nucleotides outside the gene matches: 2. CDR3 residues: CSGGQGDTEAFF. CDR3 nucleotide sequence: TGCAGCGGCGGACAGGGGGACACTGAAGCTTTCTTT.

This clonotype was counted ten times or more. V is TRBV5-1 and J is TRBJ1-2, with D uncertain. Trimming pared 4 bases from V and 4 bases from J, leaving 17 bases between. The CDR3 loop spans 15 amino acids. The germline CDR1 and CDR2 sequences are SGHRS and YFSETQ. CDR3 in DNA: TGCGCCAGCAGCCCTGAGACCCGTACAGCCTATGGCTACACCTTC. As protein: CASSPETRTAYGYTF.

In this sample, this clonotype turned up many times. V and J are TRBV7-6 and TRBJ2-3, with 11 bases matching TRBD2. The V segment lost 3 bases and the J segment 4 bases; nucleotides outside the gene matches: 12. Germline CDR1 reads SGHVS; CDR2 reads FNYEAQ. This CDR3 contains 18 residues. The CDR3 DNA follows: TGTGCCAGCAGCTTCCCTAGGGGTCTAGCGGGGGGCCCAGATACGCAGTATTTT. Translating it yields CASSFPRGLAGGPDTQYF.

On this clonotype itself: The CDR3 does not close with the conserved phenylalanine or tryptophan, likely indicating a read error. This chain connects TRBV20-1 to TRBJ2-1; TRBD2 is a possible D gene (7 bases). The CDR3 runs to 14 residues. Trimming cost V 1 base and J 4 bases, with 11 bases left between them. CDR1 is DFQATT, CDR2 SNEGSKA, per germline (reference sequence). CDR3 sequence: CSARAGGPYNEQFL. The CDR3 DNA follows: TGCAGTGCTAGAGCCGGGGGGCCTTACAATGAGCAGTTCCTC.

CDR3 sequence reads: CASSLVTGVGKDFGYTF. The DNA of the CDR3 is TGTGCCAGCAGCTTAGTAACAGGGGTAGGGAAGGATTTTGGCTACACCTTC. The chain is built from TRBV7-2 and TRBJ1-2; TRBD1 aligns across 7 bases. Germline values: CDR1 SGHTA, CDR2 FQGNSA. V was clipped by 1 base and J by 7 bases; unmatched bases: 15. The CDR3 covers 17 residues.

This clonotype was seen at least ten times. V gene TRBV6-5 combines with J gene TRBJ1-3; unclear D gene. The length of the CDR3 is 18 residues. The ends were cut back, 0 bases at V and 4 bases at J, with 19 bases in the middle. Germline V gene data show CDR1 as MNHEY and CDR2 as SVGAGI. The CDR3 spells CASSYSMARWGPGNTIYF. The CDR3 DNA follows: TGTGCCAGCAGTTACTCGATGGCGCGGTGGGGTCCGGGAAACACCATATATTTT.

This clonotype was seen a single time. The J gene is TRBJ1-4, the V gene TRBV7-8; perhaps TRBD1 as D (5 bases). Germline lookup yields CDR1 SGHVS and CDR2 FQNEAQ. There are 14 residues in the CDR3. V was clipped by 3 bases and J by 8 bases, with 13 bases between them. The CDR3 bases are TGTGCCAGCAGCTTTTACGGGACGGGCGAAAAACTGTTTTTT. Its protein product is CASSFYGTGEKLFF.

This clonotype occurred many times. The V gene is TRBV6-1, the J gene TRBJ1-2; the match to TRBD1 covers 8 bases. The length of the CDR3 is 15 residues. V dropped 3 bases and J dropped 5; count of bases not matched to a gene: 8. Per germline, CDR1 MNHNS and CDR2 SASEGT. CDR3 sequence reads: CASSENPGQAYGYTF. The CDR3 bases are TGTGCCAGCAGTGAGAACCCGGGACAGGCTTATGGCTACACCTTC.

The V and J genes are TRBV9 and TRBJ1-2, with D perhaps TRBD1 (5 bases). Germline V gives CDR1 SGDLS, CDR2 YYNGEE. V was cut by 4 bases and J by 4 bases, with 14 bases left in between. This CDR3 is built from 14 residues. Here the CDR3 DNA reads TGTGCCAGCAGCCCCGAGGTGCAGGGCTATGGCTACACCTTC. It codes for CASSPEVQGYGYTF. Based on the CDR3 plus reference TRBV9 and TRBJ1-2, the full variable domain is DSGVTQTPKHLITATGQRVTLRCSPRSGDLSVYWYQQSLDQGLQFLIQYYNGEERAKGNILERFSAQQFPDLHSELNLSSLELGDSALYFCASSPEVQGYGYTFGSGTRLTVV.

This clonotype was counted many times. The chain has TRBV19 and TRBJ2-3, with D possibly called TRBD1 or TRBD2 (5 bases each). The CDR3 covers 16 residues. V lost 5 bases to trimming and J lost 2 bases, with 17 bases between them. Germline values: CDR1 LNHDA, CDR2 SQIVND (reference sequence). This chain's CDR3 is CASSPWGSRPTDTQYF. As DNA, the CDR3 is TGTGCCAGTAGTCCTTGGGGGAGTCGCCCCACAGATACGCAGTATTTT.

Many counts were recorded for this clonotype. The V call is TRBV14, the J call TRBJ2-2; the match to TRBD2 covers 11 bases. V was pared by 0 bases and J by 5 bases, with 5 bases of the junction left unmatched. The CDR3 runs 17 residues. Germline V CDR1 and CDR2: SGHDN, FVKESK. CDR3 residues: CASSQDRLAGRTGELFF. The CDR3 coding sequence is TGTGCCAGCAGCCAAGATAGACTAGCGGGGAGGACCGGGGAGCTGTTTTTT.